This TCR beta chain appears in the sequencing data of a study of CXCR3-negative and CXCR3-positive naive CD8 T cells. As for the study in general: Collectively, the libraries yielded about 140 million TRB reads in total, at about 1.5 +/- 0.3 million per library. The study, taken as a whole, reports: The TRBV-TRBJ usage of naive CXCR3-negative and CXCR3-positive cells was similar, but that of memory cells differed. TRB CDR3s were more hydrophobic in CXCR3-positive than in CXCR3-negative naive cells.

With regard to this clonotype: Its cognate antigen is unknown.

UMI-labeled 5' RACE yielded the TRB cDNA libraries. With the 5' RACE reads reprocessed, TCRdb shows one record per CDR3 protein and no DNA. The sample table includes 75,000 or so distinct CDR3 sequences. Those CD8+ T cells considered naive were CD45RO-CCR7+CD27+CD95-. The clonotype was recovered from a human donor in good health. Some clones in this sample may be carry-over from other donors' samples. Sequencing was performed on naive CXCR3- CD8+ T cells from blood. This sample's subset: CD45RO-CCR7+CD27+CD95- naive CD8+ T cells lacking CXCR3 (TNR3-).

CDR3: CASSPGTGQETQYF. This chain connects TRBV28 to TRBJ2-5; checking the TCRdb D call of TRBD1 is not possible without DNA. Germline values: CDR1 MDHEN, CDR2 SYDVKM. This CDR3 contains 14 residues.